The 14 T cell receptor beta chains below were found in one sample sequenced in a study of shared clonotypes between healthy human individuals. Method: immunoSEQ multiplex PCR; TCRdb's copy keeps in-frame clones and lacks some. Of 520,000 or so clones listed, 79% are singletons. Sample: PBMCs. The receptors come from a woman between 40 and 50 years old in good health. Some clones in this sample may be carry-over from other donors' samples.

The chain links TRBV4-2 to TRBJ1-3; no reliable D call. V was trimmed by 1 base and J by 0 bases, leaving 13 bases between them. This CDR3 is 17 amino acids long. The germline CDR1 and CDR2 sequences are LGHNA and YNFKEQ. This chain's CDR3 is CASSQGPGGDSGNTIYF. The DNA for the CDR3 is TGTGCCAGCAGCCAAGGCCCAGGCGGAGACTCTGGAAACACCATATATTTT.

The CDR3 sequence is CASSREAGSYNEQFF. The CDR3, as DNA: TGTGCCAGCAGCCGGGAGGCAGGGTCCTACAATGAGCAGTTCTTC. The chain has TRBV27 and TRBJ2-1, with 7 positions matching TRBD2. The CDR3 contains 15 residues. CDR1 and CDR2 (germline): MNHEY, SMNVEV (reference sequence). The trim removed 6 bases at V and 1 base at J, leaving 6 bases unmatched.

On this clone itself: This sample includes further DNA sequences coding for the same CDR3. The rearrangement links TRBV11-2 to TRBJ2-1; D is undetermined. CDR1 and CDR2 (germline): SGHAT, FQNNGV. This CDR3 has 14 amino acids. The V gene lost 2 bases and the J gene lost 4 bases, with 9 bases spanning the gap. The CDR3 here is CASSLTRTYNEQFF. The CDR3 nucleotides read TGTGCCAGCAGCTTAACTCGGACGTACAATGAGCAGTTCTTC.

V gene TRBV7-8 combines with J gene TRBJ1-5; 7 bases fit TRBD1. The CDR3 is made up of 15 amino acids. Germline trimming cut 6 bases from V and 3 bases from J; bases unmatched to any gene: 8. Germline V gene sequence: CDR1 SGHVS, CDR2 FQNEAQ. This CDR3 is CASRLTGSNNQPQHF. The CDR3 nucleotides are TGTGCCAGCAGATTGACAGGGTCCAACAATCAGCCCCAGCATTTT.

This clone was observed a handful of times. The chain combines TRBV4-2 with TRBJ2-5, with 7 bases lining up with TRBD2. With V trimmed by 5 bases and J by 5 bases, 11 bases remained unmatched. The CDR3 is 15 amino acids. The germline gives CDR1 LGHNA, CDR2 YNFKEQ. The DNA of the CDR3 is TGTGCCAGCAGCGATGGGGGGGTTGGTGGGGAGACCCAGTACTTC. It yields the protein CASSDGGVGGETQYF.

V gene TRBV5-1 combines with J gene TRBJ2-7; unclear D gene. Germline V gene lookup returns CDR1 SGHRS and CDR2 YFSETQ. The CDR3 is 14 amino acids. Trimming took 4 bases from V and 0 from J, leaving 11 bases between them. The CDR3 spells CASSPIAVSYEQYF. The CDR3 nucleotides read TGCGCCAGCAGCCCCATCGCGGTCTCCTACGAGCAGTACTTC.

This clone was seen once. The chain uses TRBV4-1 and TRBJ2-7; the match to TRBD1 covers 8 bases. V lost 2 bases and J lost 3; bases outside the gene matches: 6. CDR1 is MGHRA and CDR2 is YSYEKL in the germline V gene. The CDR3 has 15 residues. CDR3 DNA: TGCGCCAGCAGCCAACCCAACAGGGGGGACTACGAGCAGTACTTC. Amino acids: CASSQPNRGDYEQYF.

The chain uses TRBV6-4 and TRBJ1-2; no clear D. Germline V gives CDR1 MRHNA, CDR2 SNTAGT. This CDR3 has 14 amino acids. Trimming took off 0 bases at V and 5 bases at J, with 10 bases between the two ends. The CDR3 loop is CASSDSSLDYGYTF. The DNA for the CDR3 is TGTGCCAGCAGTGACTCGAGTCTCGATTATGGCTACACCTTC.

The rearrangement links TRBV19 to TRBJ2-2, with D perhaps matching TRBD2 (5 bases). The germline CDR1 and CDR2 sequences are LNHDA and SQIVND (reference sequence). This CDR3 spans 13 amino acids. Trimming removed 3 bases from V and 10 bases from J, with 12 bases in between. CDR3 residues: CASSMWKGEELFF. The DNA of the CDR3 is TGTGCCAGTAGTATGTGGAAGGGAGAGGAGCTGTTTTTT.

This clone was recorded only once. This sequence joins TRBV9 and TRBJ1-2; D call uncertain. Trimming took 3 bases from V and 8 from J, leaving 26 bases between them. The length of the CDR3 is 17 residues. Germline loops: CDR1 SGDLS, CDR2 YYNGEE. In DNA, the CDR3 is TGTGCCAGCAGCGATACTATTAGAGACCCCGATGTAGGAGGCTACACCTTC. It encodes CASSDTIRDPDVGGYTF.

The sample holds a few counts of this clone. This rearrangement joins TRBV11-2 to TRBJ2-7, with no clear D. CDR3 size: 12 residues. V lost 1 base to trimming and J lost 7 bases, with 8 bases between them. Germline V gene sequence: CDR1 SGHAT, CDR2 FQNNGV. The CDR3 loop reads CASSLGVQEQYF. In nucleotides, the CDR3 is TGTGCCAGCAGCTTAGGGGTGCAAGAGCAGTACTTC.

The CDR3 sequence is CASESGNQETQYF. The CDR3 region has the DNA TGCGCCAGCGAAAGCGGGAACCAAGAGACCCAGTACTTC. The rearrangement links TRBV5-1 to TRBJ2-5, with 7 bases aligning to TRBD2. The junction had 3 bases not matched to a gene; V was cut back by 7 bases and J by 0 bases. Germline values: CDR1 SGHRS, CDR2 YFSETQ. The CDR3 extends over 13 amino acids.

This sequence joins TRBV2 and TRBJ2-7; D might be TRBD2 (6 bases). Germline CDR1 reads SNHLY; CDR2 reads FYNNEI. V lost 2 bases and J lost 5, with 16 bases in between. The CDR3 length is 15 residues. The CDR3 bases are TGTGCCAGCAGTGAAAAAATTTTTCGGGGGAACGAGCAGTACTTC. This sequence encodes CASSEKIFRGNEQYF.

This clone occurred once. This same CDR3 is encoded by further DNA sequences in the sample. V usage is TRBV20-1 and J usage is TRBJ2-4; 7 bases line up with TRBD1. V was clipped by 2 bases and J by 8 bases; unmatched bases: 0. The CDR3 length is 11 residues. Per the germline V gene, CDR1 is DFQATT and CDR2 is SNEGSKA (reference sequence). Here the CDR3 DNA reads TGCAGTGCTAGACAGGGGGACATTCAGTACTTC. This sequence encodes CSARQGDIQYF.